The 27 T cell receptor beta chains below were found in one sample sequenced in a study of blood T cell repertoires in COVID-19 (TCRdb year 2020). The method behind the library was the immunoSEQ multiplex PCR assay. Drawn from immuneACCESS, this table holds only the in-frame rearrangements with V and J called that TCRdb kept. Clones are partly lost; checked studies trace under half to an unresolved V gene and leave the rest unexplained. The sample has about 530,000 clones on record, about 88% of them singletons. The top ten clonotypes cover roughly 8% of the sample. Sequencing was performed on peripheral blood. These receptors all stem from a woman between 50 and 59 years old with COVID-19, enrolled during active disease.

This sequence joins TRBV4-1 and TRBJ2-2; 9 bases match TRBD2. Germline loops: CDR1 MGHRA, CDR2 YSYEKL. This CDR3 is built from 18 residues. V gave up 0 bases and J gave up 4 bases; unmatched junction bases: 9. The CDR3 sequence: CASSQDREAGGVTGELFF. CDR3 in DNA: TGCGCCAGCAGCCAAGATCGGGAAGCGGGGGGTGTCACCGGGGAGCTGTTTTTT.

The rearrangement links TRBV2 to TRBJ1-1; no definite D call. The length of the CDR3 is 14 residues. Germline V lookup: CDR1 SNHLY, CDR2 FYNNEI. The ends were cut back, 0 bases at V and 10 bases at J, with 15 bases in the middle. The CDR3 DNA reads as TGTGCCAGCAGTGAAGCGCTGTTGGGTGAGGGAGCTTTCTTT. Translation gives CASSEALLGEGAFF.

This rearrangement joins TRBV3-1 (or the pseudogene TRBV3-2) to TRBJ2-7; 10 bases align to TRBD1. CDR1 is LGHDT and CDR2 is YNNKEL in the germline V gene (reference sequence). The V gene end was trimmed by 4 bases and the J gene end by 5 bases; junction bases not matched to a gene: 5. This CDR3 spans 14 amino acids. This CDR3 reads CASSPRDRGDEQYF. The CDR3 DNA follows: TGTGCCAGCAGCCCCCGGGACAGGGGCGACGAGCAGTACTTC.

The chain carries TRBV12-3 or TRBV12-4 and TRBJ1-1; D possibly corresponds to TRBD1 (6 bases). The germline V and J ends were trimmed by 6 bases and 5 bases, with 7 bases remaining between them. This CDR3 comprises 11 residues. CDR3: CASRTGTEAFF. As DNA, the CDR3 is TGTGCCAGCAGGACAGGAACTGAAGCTTTCTTT.

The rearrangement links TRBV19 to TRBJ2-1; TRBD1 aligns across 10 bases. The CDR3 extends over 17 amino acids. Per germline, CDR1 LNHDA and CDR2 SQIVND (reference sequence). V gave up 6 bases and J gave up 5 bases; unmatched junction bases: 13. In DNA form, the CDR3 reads TGTGCCAGTAGACGCCCCGCCGGGACAGGGGTCAACAATGAGCAGTTCTTC. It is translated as CASRRPAGTGVNNEQFF.

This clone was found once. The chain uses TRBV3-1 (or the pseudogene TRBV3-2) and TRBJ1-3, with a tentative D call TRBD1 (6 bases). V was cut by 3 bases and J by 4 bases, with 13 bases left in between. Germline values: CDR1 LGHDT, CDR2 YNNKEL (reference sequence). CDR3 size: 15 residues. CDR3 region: CASSHPGTLGNTIYF. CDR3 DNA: TGTGCCAGCAGCCACCCCGGGACACTAGGAAACACCATATATTTT.

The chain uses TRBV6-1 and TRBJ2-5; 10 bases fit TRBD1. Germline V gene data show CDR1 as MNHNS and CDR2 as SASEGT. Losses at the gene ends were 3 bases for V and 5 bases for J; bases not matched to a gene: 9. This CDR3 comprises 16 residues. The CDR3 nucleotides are TGTGCCAGCAGTGACCCCAGGGGACAGGGGATGGAGACCCAGTACTTC. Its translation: CASSDPRGQGMETQYF.

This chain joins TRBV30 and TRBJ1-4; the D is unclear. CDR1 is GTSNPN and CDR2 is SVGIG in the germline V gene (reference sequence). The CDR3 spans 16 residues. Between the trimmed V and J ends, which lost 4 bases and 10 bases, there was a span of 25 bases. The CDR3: CAWNWFDAGSPGKLFF. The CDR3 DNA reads TGTGCCTGGAATTGGTTTGACGCAGGTTCCCCAGGAAAACTGTTTTTT.

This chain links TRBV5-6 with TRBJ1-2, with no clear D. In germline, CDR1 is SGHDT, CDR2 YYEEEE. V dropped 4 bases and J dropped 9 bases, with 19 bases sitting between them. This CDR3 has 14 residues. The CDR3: CASSTQPAGMSYTF. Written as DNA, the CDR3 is TGTGCCAGCAGCACACAGCCCGCGGGGATGAGCTACACCTTC.

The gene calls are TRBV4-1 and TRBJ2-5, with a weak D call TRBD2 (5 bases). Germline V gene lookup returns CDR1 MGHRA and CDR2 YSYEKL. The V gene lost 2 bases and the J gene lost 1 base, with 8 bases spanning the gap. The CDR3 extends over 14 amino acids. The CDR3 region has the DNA TGCGCCAGCAGCCAACTAGGACTCCAAGAGACCCAGTACTTC. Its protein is CASSQLGLQETQYF.

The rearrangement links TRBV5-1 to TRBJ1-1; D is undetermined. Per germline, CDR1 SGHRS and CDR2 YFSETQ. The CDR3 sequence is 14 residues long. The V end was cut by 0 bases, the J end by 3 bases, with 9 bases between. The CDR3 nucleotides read TGCGCCAGCAGCTTGGTTAGAGAAGACACTGAAGCTTTCTTT. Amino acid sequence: CASSLVREDTEAFF.

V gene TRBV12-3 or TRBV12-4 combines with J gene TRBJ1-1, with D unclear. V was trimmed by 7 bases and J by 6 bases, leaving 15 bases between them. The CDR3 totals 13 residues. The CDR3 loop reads CASTLLNGAEAFF. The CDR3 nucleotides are TGTGCCAGCACCCTTTTAAACGGGGCTGAAGCTTTCTTT.

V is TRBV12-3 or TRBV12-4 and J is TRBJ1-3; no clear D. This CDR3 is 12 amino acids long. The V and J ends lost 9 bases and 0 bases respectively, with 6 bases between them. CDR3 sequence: CASHGSGNTIYF. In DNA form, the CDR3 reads TGTGCCAGTCACGGCTCTGGAAACACCATATATTTT.

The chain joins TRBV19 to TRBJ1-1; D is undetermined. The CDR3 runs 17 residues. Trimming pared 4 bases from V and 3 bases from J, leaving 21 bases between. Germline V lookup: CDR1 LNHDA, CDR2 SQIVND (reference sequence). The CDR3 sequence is CASSTRSGIGRDTEAFF. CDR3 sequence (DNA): TGTGCCAGTAGTACCCGTTCGGGGATCGGGCGGGACACTGAAGCTTTCTTT.

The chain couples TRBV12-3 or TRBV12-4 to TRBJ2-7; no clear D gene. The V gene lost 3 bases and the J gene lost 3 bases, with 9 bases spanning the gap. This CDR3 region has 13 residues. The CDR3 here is CASSFGLRYEQYF. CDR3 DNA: TGTGCCAGCAGTTTCGGGTTGCGCTACGAGCAGTACTTC.

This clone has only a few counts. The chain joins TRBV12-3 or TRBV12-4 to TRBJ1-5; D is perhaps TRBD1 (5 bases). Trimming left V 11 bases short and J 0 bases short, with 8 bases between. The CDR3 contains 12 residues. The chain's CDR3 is CASGDSNQPQHF. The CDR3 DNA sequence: TGTGCCTCGGGGGATAGCAATCAGCCCCAGCATTTT.

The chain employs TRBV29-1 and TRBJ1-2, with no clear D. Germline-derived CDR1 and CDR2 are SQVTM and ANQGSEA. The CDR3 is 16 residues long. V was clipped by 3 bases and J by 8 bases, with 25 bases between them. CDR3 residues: CSVDRRRGVLMAGYTF. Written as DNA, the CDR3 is TGCAGCGTTGATCGTCGGCGCGGGGTTTTGATGGCGGGCTACACCTTC.

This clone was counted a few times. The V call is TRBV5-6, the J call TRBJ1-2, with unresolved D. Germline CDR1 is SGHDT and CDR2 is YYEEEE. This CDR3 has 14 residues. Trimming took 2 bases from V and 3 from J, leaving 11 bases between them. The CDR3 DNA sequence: TGTGCCAGCAGCTTCCCAGAGGCCGACTATGGCTACACCTTC. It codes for CASSFPEADYGYTF.

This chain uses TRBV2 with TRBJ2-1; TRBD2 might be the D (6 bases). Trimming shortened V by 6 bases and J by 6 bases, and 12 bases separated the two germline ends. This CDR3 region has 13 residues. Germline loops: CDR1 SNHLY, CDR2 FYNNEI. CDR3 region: CASRGWRGNEQFF. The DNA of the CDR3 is TGTGCCAGCAGGGGTTGGAGGGGCAATGAGCAGTTCTTC.

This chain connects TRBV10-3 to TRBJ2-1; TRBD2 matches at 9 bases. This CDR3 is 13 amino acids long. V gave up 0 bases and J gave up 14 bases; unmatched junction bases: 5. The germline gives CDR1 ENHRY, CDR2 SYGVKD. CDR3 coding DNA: TGTGCCATCAGTGAGTCGATGGGACTAGCTAAGTTCTTC. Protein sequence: CAISESMGLAKFF.

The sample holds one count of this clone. The CDR3 region has the DNA TGTGCCATCAGTGCCAAGGAGGGCCTGTCCTATGGCTACACCTTC. Encoded protein: CAISAKEGLSYGYTF. This chain links TRBV10-3 with TRBJ1-2, with D unresolved. The CDR3 extends over 15 amino acids. Germline-derived CDR1 and CDR2 are ENHRY and SYGVKD. Trimming removed 4 bases at V and 4 bases at J, with 16 bases between.

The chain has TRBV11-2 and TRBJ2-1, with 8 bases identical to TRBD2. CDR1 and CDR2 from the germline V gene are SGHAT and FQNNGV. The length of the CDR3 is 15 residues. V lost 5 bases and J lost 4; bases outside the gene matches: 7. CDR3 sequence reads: CASSARRGAYNEQFF. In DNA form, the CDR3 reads TGTGCCAGCAGCGCCCGGCGGGGGGCTTACAATGAGCAGTTCTTC.

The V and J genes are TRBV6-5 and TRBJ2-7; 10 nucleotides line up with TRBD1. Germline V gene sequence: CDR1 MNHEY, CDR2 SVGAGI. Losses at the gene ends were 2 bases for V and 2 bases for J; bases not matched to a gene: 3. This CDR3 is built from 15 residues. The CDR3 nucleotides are TGTGCCAGCAGTTACAAGGGACAGGGGCCCTACGAGCAGTACTTC. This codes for CASSYKGQGPYEQYF.

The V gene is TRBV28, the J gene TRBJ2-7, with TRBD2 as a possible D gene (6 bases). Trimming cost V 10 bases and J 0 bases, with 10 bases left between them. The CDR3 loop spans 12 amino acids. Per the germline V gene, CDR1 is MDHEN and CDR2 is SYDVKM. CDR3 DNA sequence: TGTGCCACCACGGGACTCTCCTACGAGCAGTACTTC. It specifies CATTGLSYEQYF.

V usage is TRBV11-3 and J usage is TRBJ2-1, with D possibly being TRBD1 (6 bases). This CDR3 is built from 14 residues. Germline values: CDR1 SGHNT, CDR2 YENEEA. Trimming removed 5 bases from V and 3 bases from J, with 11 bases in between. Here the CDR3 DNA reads TGTGCCAGCAGCCCCAACAGGGTCTACAATGAGCAGTTCTTC. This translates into CASSPNRVYNEQFF.

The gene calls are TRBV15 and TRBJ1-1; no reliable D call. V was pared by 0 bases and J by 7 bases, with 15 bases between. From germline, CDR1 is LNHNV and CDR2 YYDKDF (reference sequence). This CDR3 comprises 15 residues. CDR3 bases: TGTGCCACCAGCAGAGATCGGGGTACGGCCAATGAAGCTTTCTTT. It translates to CATSRDRGTANEAFF.

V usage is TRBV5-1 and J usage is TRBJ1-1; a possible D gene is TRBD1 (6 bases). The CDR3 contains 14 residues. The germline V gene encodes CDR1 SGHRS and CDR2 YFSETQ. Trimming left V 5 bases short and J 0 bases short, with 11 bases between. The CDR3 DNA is TGCGCCAGCAGAACAGGGACCATGAACACTGAAGCTTTCTTT. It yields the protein CASRTGTMNTEAFF.